The TCR beta chain described here comes from a study of shared clonotypes between healthy human individuals. Study summary: Each donor had three CD4 naive, three CD4 memory, two CD8 naive and one CD8 memory plate.

CD8 cells regarded as naive lacked CD45RO, were positively chosen for CCR7, and omitted terminally differentiated effector memory CD45RA+ cells. Sequenced by immunoSEQ multiplex PCR; TCRdb stores in-frame clones only, minus some. Among about 1,800,000 clones listed, over 85% were seen once. The CDR3 spans 15 residues. Germline CDR1 SGHVS, CDR2 FQNEAQ. Trimming removed 4 bases from V and 13 bases from J; junction bases left unmatched: 13. This rearrangement joins TRBV7-8 to TRBJ1-6, with 7 bases aligning to TRBD1. The sequence came from a man aged 18-30 years in good health. The sequencing sample was made of naive CD8+ T cells sorted from blood. CDR3 nucleotide sequence: TGTGCCAGCAGCTCCACAACGGCACAGGGGTATCCCCTCCACTTT. Its translation: CASSSTTAQGYPLHF. The complete variable domain, with remaining parts taken from reference TRBV7-8 and TRBJ1-6, reads GAGVSQSPRYKVAKRGQDVALRCDPISGHVSLFWYQQALGQGPEFLTYFQNEAQLDKSGLPSDRFFAERPEGSVSTLKIQRTQQEDSAVYLCASSSTTAQGYPLHFGNGTRLTVT.